The 12 T cell receptor beta chains presented below share a single source sample, sequenced in a study of T-cell reconstitution after alpha-beta-depleted transplantation in children. A TCRbeta library incorporating unique molecular identifiers was prepared. TCRdb processed the PCR reads anew with MiXCR; each CDR3 protein has one entry. The sample carries 600,000 to 700,000 distinct CDR3 sequences, roughly 17% recorded once. Sample: PBMCs from the stem cell graft donor, taken from the stem cell graft. The origin of the receptors is a human donor who donated a stem cell graft to a child with acute myeloid leukemia.

Comments on this clonotype: A read error may be the cause here, since a much bigger clone is one base away. This chain connects TRBV5-6 to TRBJ2-7; 9 bases match TRBD1. V was clipped by 3 bases and J by 5 bases; unmatched bases: 12. Germline-derived CDR1 and CDR2 are SGHDT and YYEEEE. This CDR3 comprises 16 residues. Here the CDR3 DNA reads TGTGCCAGCAGCTGGGGACAGGGAGGAGTTGTGCACGAGCAGTACTTC. This sequence encodes CASSWGQGGVVHEQYF.

This rearrangement joins TRBV20-1 to TRBJ1-5; TRBD1 aligns across 8 bases. The V gene end was trimmed by 5 bases and the J gene end by 3 bases; junction bases not matched to a gene: 3. CDR1 and CDR2 (germline): DFQATT, SNEGSKA (reference sequence). The CDR3 covers 13 residues. CDR3 coding DNA: TGCAGTGCTGTACAGGGGGTCAATCAGCCCCAGCATTTT. Its translation: CSAVQGVNQPQHF.

There are a few counts of this clonotype. The rearrangement uses TRBV7-9 and TRBJ2-3; D is perhaps TRBD2 (6 bases). Germline V gene lookup returns CDR1 SEHNR and CDR2 FQNEAQ (reference sequence). Deletions cut 8 bases from V and 2 bases from J, with 11 bases between. This CDR3 contains 13 residues. CDR3 DNA sequence: TGTGCCAGCCGATGGACTACCACAGATACGCAGTATTTT. Encoded protein: CASRWTTTDTQYF.

The chain employs TRBV5-4 and TRBJ1-1; D is ambiguous. V lost 0 bases, J lost 3 bases, and 9 bases lay in between. The length of the CDR3 is 14 residues. Germline-derived CDR1 and CDR2 are SGHNT and YYREEE (reference sequence). Here the CDR3 DNA reads TGTGCCAGCAGCTTGGCGGGAGCCGACACTGAAGCTTTCTTT. This translates into CASSLAGADTEAFF.

This clonotype appeared a few times. The rearrangement links TRBV2 to TRBJ1-5, with D hard to call. CDR3 size: 15 residues. Germline assignment: CDR1 SNHLY and CDR2 FYNNEI. Trimming took 4 bases from V and 0 from J, leaving 10 bases between them. CDR3 nucleotides: TGTGCCAGCAGTGCTCAGACCCATAGCAATCAGCCCCAGCATTTT. Its protein product is CASSAQTHSNQPQHF.

There are a few counts of this clonotype. The V and J genes are TRBV28 and TRBJ2-7; TRBD1 agrees at 7 bases. Trimming removed 7 bases from V and 2 bases from J; junction bases left unmatched: 8. CDR3 length: 14 amino acids. Germline CDR1 reads MDHEN; CDR2 reads SYDVKM. DNA for the CDR3: TGTGCCAGCAATCAACAGGGGAAGCCCTACGAGCAGTACGTC. Translated, it gives CASNQQGKPYEQYV.

This clonotype came up a few times. J is TRBJ1-1 and V is TRBV12-3 or TRBV12-4; D unclear. This CDR3 is built from 14 residues. Trimming pared 2 bases from V and 0 bases from J, leaving 7 bases between. CDR3 in amino acids: CASSLWDMNTEAFF. The CDR3 bases are TGTGCCAGCAGTTTATGGGATATGAACACTGAAGCTTTCTTT.

The chain combines TRBV21-1 with TRBJ2-6; the table assigns TRBD2, which was not confirmed against the DNA. TRBV21-1 is a pseudogene. There are 20 residues in the CDR3. In nucleotides, the CDR3 is TGTGCCAGCAGCAAAGAAAAAGAGGGAGAGAGAGTAACCGGGGCCAACGTCCTGACTTTC. It translates to CASSKEKEGERVTGANVLTF.

Many counts were recorded for this clonotype. This chain links TRBV6-5 with TRBJ2-7; 10 positions agree with TRBD1. Germline CDR1 and CDR2: MNHEY and SVGAGI. Trimming cost V 1 base and J 3 bases; bases outside gene matches: 6. The length of the CDR3 is 16 residues. The CDR3 DNA reads as TGTGCCAGCAGTTACTACGAAGGGACAGGGGTCTACGAGCAGTACTTC. Residues: CASSYYEGTGVYEQYF.

This clonotype occurred a few times. V usage is TRBV5-1 and J usage is TRBJ2-2; 8 positions agree with TRBD1. The germline gives CDR1 SGHRS, CDR2 YFSETQ. The CDR3 covers 15 residues. V dropped 0 bases and J dropped 5; count of bases not matched to a gene: 3. In nucleotides, the CDR3 is TGCGCCAGCAGCTTGGGACAGGGGAAGACCGGGGAGCTGTTTTTT. Translation: CASSLGQGKTGELFF.

This rearrangement joins TRBV30 to TRBJ2-7; weak D call: TRBD1 (6 bases). V lost 0 bases to trimming and J lost 1 base, with 25 bases between them. Germline V gene sequence: CDR1 GTSNPN, CDR2 SVGIG (reference sequence). The CDR3 sequence is 19 residues long. This CDR3 is CAWSVPRGRGVFSSYEQYF. The CDR3, as DNA: TGTGCCTGGAGTGTTCCTCGAGGCAGGGGTGTTTTCAGTTCCTACGAGCAGTACTTC.

This clonotype was seen only a few times. The chain carries TRBV7-2 and TRBJ2-7, with 8 bases aligning to TRBD2. With V trimmed by 1 base and J by 1 base, 6 bases remained unmatched. This CDR3 is built from 16 residues. The germline V gene encodes CDR1 SGHTA and CDR2 FQGNSA. The CDR3 sequence: CASSLDGGGSSYEQYF. The DNA for the CDR3 is TGTGCCAGCAGCTTAGATGGCGGGGGGTCTTCCTACGAGCAGTACTTC.